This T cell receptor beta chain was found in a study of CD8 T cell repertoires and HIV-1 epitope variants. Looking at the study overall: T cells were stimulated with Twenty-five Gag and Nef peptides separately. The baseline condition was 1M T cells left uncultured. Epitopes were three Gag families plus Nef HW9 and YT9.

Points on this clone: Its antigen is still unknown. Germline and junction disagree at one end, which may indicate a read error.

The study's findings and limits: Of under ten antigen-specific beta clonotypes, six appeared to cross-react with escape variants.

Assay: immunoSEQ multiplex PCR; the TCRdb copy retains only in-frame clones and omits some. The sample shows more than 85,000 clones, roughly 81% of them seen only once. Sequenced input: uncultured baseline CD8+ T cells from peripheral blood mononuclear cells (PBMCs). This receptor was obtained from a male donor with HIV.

The CDR3 sequence: CASRPGQGSNQSQHF. Written as DNA, the CDR3 is TGTGCCAGCCGCCCGGGACAGGGATCCAATCAGTCCCAGCATTTT. The chain couples TRBV6-5 to TRBJ1-5, with 9 bases matching TRBD1. This CDR3 spans 15 amino acids. CDR1 is MNHEY, CDR2 SVGAGI, per germline.